The present T cell receptor (beta chain) was sequenced within a study of T cell responses to AZD1222 COVID-19 vaccine. Only in-frame clones appear in the TCRdb table, and some are missing; sequencing was by immunoSEQ multiplex PCR. The sample has about 140,000 clones, approximately 92% seen once. Broader study findings: Baseline testing showed seropositivity in only five or six AZD1222 recipients. In a largely white British group with more females than males, clonal diversity was possibly underestimated. Repertoires were collected only later (after the peak T cell response had occurred). Once two AZD1222 doses were given, Spike-specific TCR breadth and depth went up.

Comments on this clone: Antigen: not known.

Source: peripheral blood, taken on day 0 of AZD1222 vaccination. The source is an adult in good health.

CDR3 nucleotides: TGTGCCAGCAGCCTCGAGGTGGGTGAAGCTTTCTTT. This gives the protein CASSLEVGEAFF. The chain couples TRBV5-4 to TRBJ1-1; D remains ambiguous. The CDR3 runs 12 residues. Germline V lookup: CDR1 SGHNT, CDR2 YYREEE (reference sequence). V gave up 4 bases and J gave up 7 bases, with 11 bases separating them.